This T cell receptor (beta chain) was sequenced for a study of T-cell reconstitution after alpha-beta-depleted transplantation in children. This clonotype was picked up many times. Trimming cost V 7 bases and J 3 bases; bases outside gene matches: 8. The CDR3 loop spans 15 amino acids. Germline CDR1 is ENHRY and CDR2 is SYGVKD. Unique molecular identifiers were incorporated into the prepared TCRbeta library. TCRdb independently ran MiXCR on the PCR reads; one entry per CDR3 protein. This table holds a few hundred thousand distinct CDR3 sequences, about 9.5% found once. This chain links TRBV10-3 with TRBJ2-2, with 7 bases matching TRBD2. The TCR comes from a human donor who donated a stem cell graft to a child with acute lymphoblastic leukemia. The specimen comprised PBMCs from the stem cell graft donor, sampled from the stem cell graft. CDR3 DNA: TGTGCCATCAAGGCGGGGGACGGGTACACCGGGGAGCTGTTTTTT. Translating gives CAIKAGDGYTGELFF.